These T cell receptor beta chains were read from a single sample in a study of shared clonotypes between healthy human individuals. Generated by immunoSEQ multiplex PCR, the TCRdb table keeps only in-frame clones and is missing some. Found here are about 2.3 million clones, about 92% of them singletons; the top ten hold about 0.39%. What was sequenced was naive CD4+ T cells from PBMCs. These receptors came from a young man in good health. Some clones in this sample may be carry-over from other donors' samples. The CDR3 runs from the conserved cysteine through the conserved F or W. A D gene is named only where the DNA matches it firmly. The listing skips clone size in some rows; elsewhere it reads once, few, many or a size class.

clone size	V gene	J gene	D gene	CDR3 DNA	CDR3 protein
-	TRBV29-1	TRBJ2-5	-	TGCAGCGTTGAAGCTAGGGTCAGGGAGACCCAGTACTTC	CSVEARVRETQYF
-	TRBV28	TRBJ2-7	-	TGTGCCAGCAGTTCCGGGACGGTTGGCGAGCAGTACTTC	CASSSGTVGEQYF
-	TRBV7-9	TRBJ2-2	TRBD2	TGTGCCAGCAGCCGAACTAGCGTAACCACCGGGGAGCTGTTTTTT	CASSRTSVTTGELFF
-	TRBV15	TRBJ2-1	TRBD2	TGTGCCACCAGCAGAGGCGGACTAGCGGGAAATGAGCAGTTCTTC	CATSRGGLAGNEQFF
-	TRBV13	TRBJ1-2	-	TGTGCCAGCAGCCCAATCGACACGCGCTATGGCTACACCTTC	CASSPIDTRYGYTF
-	TRBV5-1	TRBJ2-7	TRBD2	TGCGCCAGCAGCTTGGTTCGAGCGGGAGTGAACGAGCAGTACTTC	CASSLVRAGVNEQYF
-	TRBV18	TRBJ1-2	-	TGTGCCAGCTCACCACGAGGGGACGGCTATGGCTACACCTTC	CASSPRGDGYGYTF
-	TRBV28	TRBJ2-7	TRBD1	TGTGCCAGCACCCGGGGGACAGGGGTCGAGCAGTACTTC	CASTRGTGVEQYF
-	TRBV12-2	TRBJ2-3	-	TGTGCAAGTCGCTACACTACTAGCGGGAGATGCACAGATACGCAGTATTTT	CASRYTTSGRCTDTQYF
-	TRBV4-2	TRBJ1-1	-	TGTGCCAGCAGCCAGCCGGGGGGCAACACTGAAGCTTTCTTT	CASSQPGGNTEAFF
-	TRBV11-2	TRBJ2-7	-	TGTGCCAGCAGCTTAGATCCAATCTCATACGAGCAGTACTTC	CASSLDPISYEQYF
-	TRBV18	TRBJ2-2	-	TGTGCCAGCTCACCACAGGGCCAGAGGGAGCTGTTTTTT	CASSPQGQRELFF
once	TRBV28	TRBJ2-7	-	TGTGCCAGCAGTCCCTACGTCAATTCCTACGAGCAGTACTTC	CASSPYVNSYEQYF
-	TRBV7-3	TRBJ2-7	-	TGTGCCAGCAGCTTAAGACCCTCTGGGATCTACGAGCAGTACTTC	CASSLRPSGIYEQYF
-	TRBV5-1	TRBJ1-2	TRBD1	TGCGCCAGCAGCTTGGGCGGGACAGGGATCTATGGCTACACCTTC	CASSLGGTGIYGYTF
-	TRBV9	TRBJ1-1	-	TGTGCCAGCAGCGTCACCGGGACACAGAACACTGAAGCTTTCTTT	CASSVTGTQNTEAFF
once	TRBV29-1	TRBJ2-7	-	TGCAGCGTTGGGACAGGAGGGATCTACGAGCAGTACTTC	CSVGTGGIYEQYF
-	TRBV10-3	TRBJ1-5	-	TGTGCCATCAGATCGGGCGAGGCCCAGCATTTT	CAIRSGEAQHF
-	TRBV11-2	TRBJ2-2	-	TGTGCCAGCAGCTTAGCGTTCCGGAGCTCGAACACCGGGGAGCTGTTTTTT	CASSLAFRSSNTGELFF
-	TRBV5-1	TRBJ1-1	TRBD1	TGCGCCAGCAGCTTCGGACAGGAGAACACTGAAGCTTTCTTT	CASSFGQENTEAFF
-	TRBV21-1	TRBJ2-7	-	TGTGCCAGCAGCAACAAATGTCCCGGGACTGGCCCGATCGACTCCTACGAGCAGTACTTC	CASSNKCPGTGPIDSYEQYF
-	TRBV12-1	TRBJ1-1	-	TGTGCCAGCAGCTTTTTACAGCTTGACACTGAAGCTTTCTTT	CASSFLQLDTEAFF
-	TRBV30	TRBJ2-7	-	TGTGCCTGGAGTGCGTCAGGCGAGCAGTACTTC	CAWSASGEQYF
-	TRBV7-9	TRBJ2-3	TRBD2	TGTGCCAGCAGCTTATCTAGCGGGAGGGCCCTTGATACGCAGTATTTT	CASSLSSGRALDTQYF
-	TRBV10-2	TRBJ1-2	TRBD1	TGCGCCAGCAGCCGAGCGGAGGGGGCGAATGGCTACACCTTC	CASSRAEGANGYTF
-	TRBV9	TRBJ1-2	-	TGTGCCAGCAGCGTAGCCGGCACCTATGGCTACACCTTC	CASSVAGTYGYTF
-	TRBV28	TRBJ1-2	-	TGTGCCAGCAGTTTAAACCCTAACTATGGCTACACCTTC	CASSLNPNYGYTF
-	TRBV5-1	TRBJ2-2	-	TGCGCCAGCAGCTTGGCCGTCGCGACCGGGGAGCTGTTTTTT	CASSLAVATGELFF
-	TRBV2	TRBJ2-2	TRBD2	TGTGCCAGCAGGGAGACGGGACTAGCGGGAGGGGAGCTGTTTTTT	CASRETGLAGGELFF
-	TRBV6-4	TRBJ1-5	-	TGTGCCAGCAGTGACAGGAACAATCAGCCCCAGCATTTT	CASSDRNNQPQHF
-	TRBV7-2	TRBJ2-5	TRBD2	TGTGCCAGCAGCTTAGTCGGGACTAGCGGGCAAGAGACCCAGTACTTC	CASSLVGTSGQETQYF
-	TRBV4-3	TRBJ2-7	-	TGCGCCAGCAGCCAAGAGGGTAGGGGGTACGAGCAGTACTTC	CASSQEGRGYEQYF
-	TRBV7-2	TRBJ2-3	TRBD2	TGTGCCAGCAGCTTATGGGTGCGGGAGAGACGCACAGATACGCAGTATTTT	CASSLWVRERRTDTQYF
-	TRBV6-5	TRBJ1-1	-	TGTGCCAGCAGGACGACAGTTAACACTGAAGCTTTCTTT	CASRTTVNTEAFF
once	TRBV12-5	TRBJ2-1	-	TGTGCTAGTGGTTCCCCGCGAGGCTCCTACAATGAGCAGTTCTTC	CASGSPRGSYNEQFF
-	TRBV6-5	TRBJ2-2	TRBD2	TGTGCCAGCAGAACGACTAGCGACTACACCGGGGAGCTGTTTTTT	CASRTTSDYTGELFF
once	TRBV5-1	TRBJ2-5	-	TGCGCCAGCAGCTTAGAGAATAGTTCAGGGACCCAGTACTTC	CASSLENSSGTQYF
-	TRBV18	TRBJ2-5	-	TGTGCCAGCTACCAAAGGGGCGTGCCCCAAGAGACCCAGTACTTC	CASYQRGVPQETQYF
-	TRBV13	TRBJ1-2	-	TGTGCCAGCAGCCCGGGACTGGGGGTCTACACCTTC	CASSPGLGVYTF
-	TRBV5-1	TRBJ1-1	-	TGCGCCAGCAGCTCACAGGTAAACACTGAAGCTTTCTTT	CASSSQVNTEAFF
once	TRBV18	TRBJ2-7	-	TGTGCCAGCTCACCGTCTAACTACGAGCAGTACTTC	CASSPSNYEQYF
-	TRBV5-6	TRBJ1-2	-	TGTGCCAGCAGCTCCTTGCAGGTTCCATCTCTAACCTTC	CASSSLQVPSLTF
-	TRBV7-3	TRBJ2-7	TRBD2	TGTGCCAGCAGCCCTGGGACTAGCGGGAGGCAAACCTACGAGCAGTACTTC	CASSPGTSGRQTYEQYF
few	TRBV15	TRBJ2-7	-	TGTGCCACCAGCCACACAGGGACCGGGGAGCAGTACTTC	CATSHTGTGEQYF
once	TRBV2	TRBJ2-3	TRBD2	TGTGCCAGCAGTCCCAGCGGGAGCAAGATCGATACGCAGTATTTT	CASSPSGSKIDTQYF
-	TRBV5-4	TRBJ1-5	-	TGTGCCAGCAGCTTGCGGGGAAGCAATCAGCCCCAGCATTTT	CASSLRGSNQPQHF